One and the same sample provided the 27 T cell receptor beta chains below, sequenced in a study of cytomegalovirus exposure and HLA in healthy donors. The data were produced by immunoSEQ multiplex PCR, yet TCRdb's version contains in-frame clones alone and is incomplete. The sample lists more than 80,000 clones, approximately 96% occurring once. Sample: PBMCs. The receptors originated from a young woman in good health and CMV-seronegative.

This chain links TRBV29-1 with TRBJ2-1; D is possibly TRBD2 (5 bases). The V gene's germline CDR1 is SQVTM and CDR2 ANQGSEA. The CDR3 covers 12 residues. Between the trimmed V and J ends, which lost 8 bases and 15 bases, there was a span of 23 bases. The CDR3 here is CSFGIVGSIRFF. The CDR3 DNA is TGCAGCTTTGGTATTGTGGGGAGTATTCGGTTCTTC.

The gene calls are TRBV11-2 and TRBJ2-3; D is ambiguous. V was pared by 6 bases and J by 6 bases, with 7 bases between. CDR3 size: 11 residues. CDR1 is SGHAT and CDR2 is FQNNGV in the germline V gene. The CDR3, as DNA: TGTGCCAGCAGGGGCGAGGATACGCAGTATTTT. It codes for CASRGEDTQYF.

The J gene is TRBJ2-7, the V gene TRBV27, with TRBD2 matching 9 bases. Germline trimming cut 4 bases from V and 4 bases from J; bases unmatched to any gene: 8. CDR3 length: 15 residues. CDR1 and CDR2 (germline): MNHEY, SMNVEV (reference sequence). The CDR3 is CASSSRASGRYEQYF. The DNA for the CDR3 is TGTGCCAGCAGTTCCCGGGCAAGCGGGAGGTACGAGCAGTACTTC.

V usage is TRBV5-1 and J usage is TRBJ2-2; the D is unclear. V was trimmed by 5 bases and J by 0 bases, leaving 8 bases between them. CDR3 length: 14 residues. Germline V gives CDR1 SGHRS, CDR2 YFSETQ. CDR3 in DNA: TGCGCCAGCAGGCGAGACTCGAACACCGGGGAGCTGTTTTTT. It translates to CASRRDSNTGELFF.

The gene calls are TRBV11-2 and TRBJ2-1; unclear D gene. Germline V gene data show CDR1 as SGHAT and CDR2 as FQNNGV. This CDR3 has 11 residues. V was pared by 1 base and J by 10 bases, with 5 bases between. CDR3 bases: TGTGCCAGCAGCTTAGGAGGCGAGCAGTTCTTC. This translates into CASSLGGEQFF.

This sequence joins TRBV18 and TRBJ2-7; 13 bases fit TRBD2. This CDR3 has 16 residues. V was clipped by 5 bases and J by 6 bases; unmatched bases: 10. Germline lookup yields CDR1 KGHSH and CDR2 LQKENI. The CDR3 region is CASSSHSGTSGIEQYF. The CDR3 bases are TGTGCCAGCTCATCGCACTCCGGGACTAGCGGGATCGAGCAGTACTTC.

The V call is TRBV30, the J call TRBJ1-6; the match to TRBD1 covers 7 bases. The CDR3 runs 13 residues. Looked up from germline, CDR1 is GTSNPN and CDR2 is SVGIG (reference sequence). V lost 3 bases to trimming and J lost 16 bases; unmatched junction nucleotides: 12. CDR3 sequence reads: CAWSESYRGQLHF. CDR3 nucleotide sequence: TGTGCCTGGAGCGAGAGCTACAGGGGACAGCTCCACTTT.

The chain carries TRBV7-8 and TRBJ2-5; 8 bases line up with TRBD2. V gave up 2 bases and J gave up 5 bases; unmatched junction bases: 7. CDR1 is SGHVS, CDR2 FQNEAQ, per germline. The CDR3 has 15 residues. The CDR3 DNA follows: TGTGCCAGCAGCTTAACGGGACTAGGGGGGGAGACCCAGTACTTC. Translation: CASSLTGLGGETQYF.

This clone was observed once. The rearrangement uses TRBV7-9 and TRBJ1-1; no clear D. V was clipped by 4 bases and J by 1 base, with 13 bases between them. Germline CDR1 SEHNR, CDR2 FQNEAQ (reference sequence). This CDR3 has 15 amino acids. The CDR3 bases are TGTGCCAGCAGCTCGAGGACTGCGCAGAACACTGAAGCTTTCTTT. Protein sequence: CASSSRTAQNTEAFF.

A single count supports this clone. This chain connects TRBV15 to TRBJ1-2; 7 bases agree with TRBD1. The V segment lost 0 bases and the J segment 7 bases; nucleotides outside the gene matches: 17. Germline V CDR1 and CDR2: LNHNV, YYDKDF (reference sequence). This CDR3 is 18 amino acids long. The CDR3 region has the DNA TGTGCCACCAGCAGAGAGTTCGGCGACAGGGCGGTGCTAGGTGGCTACACCTTC. As protein: CATSREFGDRAVLGGYTF.

For this clone: The junction differs from germline at one of its ends, possibly a read error. V and J are TRBV7-6 and TRBJ1-3; 7 bases agree with TRBD1. The CDR3 length is 12 residues. Germline V gives CDR1 SGHVS, CDR2 FNYEAQ. The CDR3 spells CASSMTGSHVLF. The DNA for the CDR3 is TGTGCCAGCAGCATGACAGGGTCCCATGTCCTGTTT.

The genes are TRBV28 and TRBJ2-7; D perhaps matches TRBD1 (6 bases). Germline V lookup: CDR1 MDHEN, CDR2 SYDVKM. The germline V and J ends were trimmed by 5 bases and 1 base, with 12 bases remaining between them. The CDR3 runs 14 residues. The DNA for the CDR3 is TGTGCCAGCAGTACACCAACAGGGTCCTACGAGCAGTACTTC. Residues: CASSTPTGSYEQYF.

This clone has just one count. The gene calls are TRBV10-1 and TRBJ1-1; the D gene is possibly TRBD1 (6 bases). The germline CDR1 and CDR2 sequences are WNHNN and SYGVQD (reference sequence). With 4 bases removed from V and 7 bases from J, the gap between germline ends came to 16 bases. The CDR3 contains 14 residues. The CDR3 is CASSGFGQISEAFF. For the CDR3, the DNA is TGCGCCAGCAGTGGCTTCGGACAGATAAGTGAAGCTTTCTTT.

The chain carries TRBV11-2 and TRBJ2-6, with no clear D. V lost 6 bases and J lost 1, with 16 bases in between. The germline CDR1 and CDR2 sequences are SGHAT and FQNNGV. The CDR3 runs to 17 residues. CDR3 residues: CASSPNLSSSGANVLTF. In DNA form, the CDR3 reads TGTGCCAGCAGTCCTAATCTCTCTTCTTCTGGGGCCAACGTCCTGACTTTC.

The chain uses TRBV7-2 and TRBJ2-1, with 14 positions matching TRBD2. CDR1 is SGHTA and CDR2 is FQGNSA in the germline V gene. The ends lost 5 bases at V and 6 bases at J; junction bases unmatched: 3. This CDR3 contains 15 residues. The DNA of the CDR3 is TGTGCCAGCAGCATGACTAGCGGGAGGGCCAATGAGCAGTTCTTC. Protein product: CASSMTSGRANEQFF. The full variable domain, rest sourced from reference TRBV7-2 and TRBJ2-1, is GAGVSQSPSNKVTEKGKDVELRCDPISGHTALYWYRQSLGQGLEFLIYFQGNSAPDKSGLPSDRFSAERTGGSVSTLTIQRTQQEDSAVYLCASSMTSGRANEQFFGPGTRLTVL.

The chain employs TRBV7-8 and TRBJ2-7; TRBD1 aligns across 8 bases. CDR3 length equals 13 residues. Germline V gives CDR1 SGHVS, CDR2 FQNEAQ. Trimming at V came to 4 bases and at J to 4 bases, leaving 3 bases not matched to a gene. CDR3 DNA: TGTGCCAGCAGCTGGACAGGGAATTACGAGCAGTACTTC. Its translation is CASSWTGNYEQYF.

This chain uses TRBV6-5 with TRBJ1-3, with D uncertain. The CDR3 has 15 residues. V lost 4 bases and J lost 0, with 10 bases in between. Germline CDR1 MNHEY, CDR2 SVGAGI. The CDR3 sequence is CASSSTVDSGNTIYF. CDR3 nucleotides: TGTGCCAGCAGTTCTACGGTAGACTCTGGAAACACCATATATTTT.

The genes are TRBV14 and TRBJ2-7; maybe TRBD1 (6 bases). CDR1 and CDR2 (germline): SGHDN, FVKESK. With 0 bases removed from V and 3 bases from J, the gap between germline ends came to 21 bases. CDR3 length equals 18 residues. The CDR3 coding sequence is TGTGCCAGCAGCCAAGACCGCTCCTCGGGACATCTCTTCTACGAGCAGTACTTC. Its protein product is CASSQDRSSGHLFYEQYF.

V is TRBV10-2 and J is TRBJ2-1; TRBD2 agrees at 8 bases. The CDR3 runs to 16 residues. The J segment lost 9 bases and the V segment lost 2 bases, leaving 12 bases of the junction unmatched. The germline V gene encodes CDR1 WSHSY and CDR2 SAAADI. CDR3 in amino acids: CASSELSGLGGGEQFF. CDR3 in DNA: TGCGCCAGCAGTGAGCTATCGGGACTAGGAGGAGGTGAGCAGTTCTTC.

The rearrangement joins TRBV19 to TRBJ2-1, with 9 bases fitting TRBD2. Germline-derived CDR1 and CDR2 are LNHDA and SQIVND (reference sequence). The CDR3 length is 16 residues. Unmatched junction bases numbered 6, after V lost 3 bases and J lost 3 bases. The CDR3 is CASSIVAGVFYNEQFF. DNA for the CDR3: TGTGCCAGTAGTATTGTAGCGGGAGTTTTCTACAATGAGCAGTTCTTC.

V is TRBV18 and J is TRBJ1-1; perhaps TRBD1 as D (6 bases). Germline V gives CDR1 KGHSH, CDR2 LQKENI. The CDR3 has 12 residues. The V and J ends lost 3 bases and 5 bases respectively, with 7 bases between them. The CDR3 nucleotides are TGTGCCAGCTCACCTGACAGGACTGAAGCTTTCTTT. Its protein is CASSPDRTEAFF.

CDR3 in DNA: TGTGCCAGCAGCACCCCGTTGGTAGCGCGGAGAAGCTTCACAGATACGCAGTATTTT. Encoded protein: CASSTPLVARRSFTDTQYF. This sequence joins TRBV28 and TRBJ2-3, with D maybe TRBD2 (5 bases). From germline, CDR1 is MDHEN and CDR2 SYDVKM. Trimming shortened V by 6 bases and J by 2 bases, and 27 bases separated the two germline ends. The CDR3 consists of 19 residues.

The chain employs TRBV4-1 and TRBJ2-5, with 10 bases matching TRBD2. Germline V gene lookup returns CDR1 MGHRA and CDR2 YSYEKL. V shed 1 base and J 2 bases; nucleotides not matched to a gene: 22. The CDR3 extends over 22 amino acids. CDR3 loop: CASSQGFPLAGVIKWEQETQYF. DNA of the CDR3: TGCGCCAGCAGCCAAGGATTTCCCCTAGCGGGAGTTATTAAGTGGGAACAAGAGACCCAGTACTTC.

Only one count was recorded for this clone. This chain joins TRBV5-1 and TRBJ2-7, with D possibly matching TRBD1 (5 bases). V was clipped by 0 bases and J by 2 bases, with 15 bases between them. Germline CDR1 and CDR2: SGHRS and YFSETQ. CDR3 length: 16 residues. The CDR3 reads CASSLELQTAAYEQYF. Here the CDR3 DNA reads TGCGCCAGCAGCTTGGAACTCCAGACAGCCGCCTACGAGCAGTACTTC.

CDR3 region: CASSVGIAERETQYF. CDR3 in DNA: TGTGCCAGCAGCGTAGGGATAGCGGAACGAGAGACCCAGTACTTC. The chain links TRBV9 to TRBJ2-5; the D gene is possibly TRBD2 (6 bases). The germline gives CDR1 SGDLS, CDR2 YYNGEE. The V gene lost 0 bases and the J gene lost 4 bases, with 13 bases spanning the gap. CDR3 size: 15 residues.

J is TRBJ1-2 and V is TRBV25-1; D gene uncertain. Germline-derived CDR1 and CDR2 are MGHDK and SYGVNS. CDR3 size: 18 residues. The V and J ends lost 6 bases and 4 bases respectively, with 27 bases between them. CDR3 sequence (DNA): TGTGCCAGCAGCCCGCAAGGATGGAGATCTAACCAACTCTATGGCTACACCTTC. Its translation is CASSPQGWRSNQLYGYTF.

The chain employs TRBV6-1 and TRBJ1-5; D remains unclear. The V end lost 2 bases, the J end lost 1 base, and 6 bases lay between the germline ends. Germline CDR1 reads MNHNS; CDR2 reads SASEGT. CDR3 length equals 14 residues. The CDR3 protein is CASSERISNQPQHF. Here the CDR3 DNA reads TGTGCCAGCAGTGAACGTATAAGCAATCAGCCCCAGCATTTT.